The T cell receptor (beta chain) described here comes from a study of blood T cell repertoires in COVID-19. Clones were read by immunoSEQ multiplex PCR, and TCRdb kept only the in-frame ones, dropping some. The sample has around 330,000 clones; about 88% are singletons. The CDR3 is 13 residues long. The germline CDR1 and CDR2 sequences are SGHVS and FQNEAQ. Trimming took 5 bases from V and 1 from J, leaving 8 bases between them. Sequences were obtained from PBMCs or T cells enriched from blood (not recorded which). The chain has TRBV7-8 and TRBJ1-1; D might be TRBD1 (6 bases). The receptor's source is a man aged 60 to 75 who had recovered from COVID-19. The CDR3 DNA sequence: TGTGCCAGCAGCCCGACAGGGAACACTGAAGCTTTCTTT. This encodes CASSPTGNTEAFF.